This T cell receptor (beta chain) was profiled in a study of blood T cell repertoires in COVID-19. Study context: The United States, Italy and Spain supplied acute and convalescent COVID-19 samples. The analysed material was cDNA or gDNA that came from T cells, B-cell-depleted T cells, or PBMCs.

Authors' analysis steps: Counts of nucleated cells, estimated from reference gene primer amplification, were obtained. The table came from immunoSEQ multiplex PCR; TCRdb's copy has only in-frame clones and leaves some out. Clonal size and the V and J genes are those of that table, whereas D and trimming came from the DNA. The sample gives a few hundred thousand clones, around 86% of which show up once; 1% is in the top ten. The ends lost 7 bases at V and 5 bases at J; junction bases unmatched: 6. The germline gives CDR1 MNHEY, CDR2 SVGAGI. The CDR3 contains 15 residues. The chain couples TRBV6-5 to TRBJ2-5, with 14 bases that match TRBD2. Material for sequencing was peripheral blood. This clonotype was sampled from a man over 45 with active or convalescent COVID-19. The CDR3 here is CASKGLAGGKETQYF. CDR3 coding DNA: TGTGCCAGCAAAGGACTAGCGGGAGGAAAGGAGACCCAGTACTTC.